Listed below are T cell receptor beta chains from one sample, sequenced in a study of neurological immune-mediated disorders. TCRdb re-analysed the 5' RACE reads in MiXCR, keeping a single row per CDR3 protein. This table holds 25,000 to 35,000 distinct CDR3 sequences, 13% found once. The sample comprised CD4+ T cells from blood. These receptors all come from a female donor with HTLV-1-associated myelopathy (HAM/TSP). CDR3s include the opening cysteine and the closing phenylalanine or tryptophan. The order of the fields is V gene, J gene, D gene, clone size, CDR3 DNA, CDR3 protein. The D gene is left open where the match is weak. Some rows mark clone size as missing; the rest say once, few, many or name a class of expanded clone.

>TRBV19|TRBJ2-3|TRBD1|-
TGTGCCAGTAGTAGTCAACAGGGGGACACAGATACGCAGTATTTT
CASSSQQGDTDTQYF
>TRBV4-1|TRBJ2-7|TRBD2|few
TGCGCCAGCAGCCAGCTACCGACTGGGGCTAGCGGGGCCTACGAGCAGTACTTC
CASSQLPTGASGAYEQYF
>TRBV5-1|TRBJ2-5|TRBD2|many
TGCGCCAGCAGCTGGACTAGCGGGGGTATTGAGACCCAGTACTTC
CASSWTSGGIETQYF
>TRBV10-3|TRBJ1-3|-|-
TGTGCCACCAGCGGTCAGGGGTCGAAGAGCTCTGGAAACACCATATATTTT
CATSGQGSKSSGNTIYF
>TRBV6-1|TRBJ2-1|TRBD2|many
TGTGCATCCAGCATCGGAGCGGGGGGTGAGCAGTTCTTC
CASSIGAGGEQFF
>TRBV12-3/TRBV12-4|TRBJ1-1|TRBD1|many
TGTGCCAGCAGTTTGGGTTTTGGGGGACAGGCAGAAGCTTTCTTT
CASSLGFGGQAEAFF
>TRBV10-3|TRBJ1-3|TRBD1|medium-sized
TGTGCCATCAGGCTACAGGGGAGTGAAGGAAACACCATATATTTT
CAIRLQGSEGNTIYF
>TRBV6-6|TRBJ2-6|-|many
TGTGCCAGCAGTTCCCGCCAAACTGGGGCCAACGTCCTGACTTTC
CASSSRQTGANVLTF
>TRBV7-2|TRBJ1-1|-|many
TGTGCCAGCAGCTTGGGGAGGCGGGGTGAAGCTTTCTTT
CASSLGRRGEAFF
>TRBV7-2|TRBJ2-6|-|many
TGTGCCAGCAGCTTGACCGCCTCTGGGGCCAACGTCCTGACTTTC
CASSLTASGANVLTF
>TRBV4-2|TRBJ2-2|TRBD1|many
TGTGCCAGCAGCCCGAAGGGACAGGGAAACACCGGGGAGCTGTTTTTT
CASSPKGQGNTGELFF
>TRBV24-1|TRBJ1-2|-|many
TGTGCCACCAGTGGGAACTATGGCTACACCTTC
CATSGNYGYTF
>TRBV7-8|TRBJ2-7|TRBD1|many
TGTGCCAGCAGCTCGGACAGGGGCCTCTACGAGCAGTACTTC
CASSSDRGLYEQYF
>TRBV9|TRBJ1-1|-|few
TGTGCCAGCAGCGTATCCGGGGTGGGTAACACTGAAGCTTTCTTT
CASSVSGVGNTEAFF
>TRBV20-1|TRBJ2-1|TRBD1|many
TGCAGTGCTAGTCCACAGGGGCAGTCGTTCTTC
CSASPQGQSFF
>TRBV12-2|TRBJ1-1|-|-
TGTGCAAGTCGCTTAGGCGAACAGGCTTTCTTT
CASRLGEQAFF
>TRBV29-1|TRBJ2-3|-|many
TGCAGCGCTGGGGAAGATACGCAGTATTTT
CSAGEDTQYF
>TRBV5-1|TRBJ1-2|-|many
TGCGCCAGCAGCCCTCGGGACACAGCTAACTATGGCTACACCTTC
CASSPRDTANYGYTF
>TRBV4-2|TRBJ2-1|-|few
-
CASSFYICSARSDTVEFF
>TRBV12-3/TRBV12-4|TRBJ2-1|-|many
TGTGCCAGCAGTGTCGGTAGCTCCTACAATGAGCAGTTCTTC
CASSVGSSYNEQFF
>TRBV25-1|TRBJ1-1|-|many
TGTGCCAGCAGTGAAAAGGGAGGAATGAACACTGAAGCTTTCTTT
CASSEKGGMNTEAFF
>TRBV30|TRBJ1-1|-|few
TGTGCCTGGACCCCCCCGGCGGACAGCACTGAAGCTTTCTTT
CAWTPPADSTEAFF
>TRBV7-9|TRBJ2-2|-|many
TGTGCCAGCAGCCCAGGCAGGGTGTTCACCGGGGAGCTGTTTTTT
CASSPGRVFTGELFF
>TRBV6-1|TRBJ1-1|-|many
TGTGCCAGCAGGTTGTTCGGGACTGAAGCTTTCTTT
CASRLFGTEAFF
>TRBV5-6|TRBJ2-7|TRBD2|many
TGTGCCAGCACCCTCCTAGCGGGAGGGCCCTACGAGCAGTACTTC
CASTLLAGGPYEQYF
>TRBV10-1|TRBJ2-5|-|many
TGCGCCAGCAGTGAGGGAGGGGCGCAAGAGACCCAGTACTTC
CASSEGGAQETQYF